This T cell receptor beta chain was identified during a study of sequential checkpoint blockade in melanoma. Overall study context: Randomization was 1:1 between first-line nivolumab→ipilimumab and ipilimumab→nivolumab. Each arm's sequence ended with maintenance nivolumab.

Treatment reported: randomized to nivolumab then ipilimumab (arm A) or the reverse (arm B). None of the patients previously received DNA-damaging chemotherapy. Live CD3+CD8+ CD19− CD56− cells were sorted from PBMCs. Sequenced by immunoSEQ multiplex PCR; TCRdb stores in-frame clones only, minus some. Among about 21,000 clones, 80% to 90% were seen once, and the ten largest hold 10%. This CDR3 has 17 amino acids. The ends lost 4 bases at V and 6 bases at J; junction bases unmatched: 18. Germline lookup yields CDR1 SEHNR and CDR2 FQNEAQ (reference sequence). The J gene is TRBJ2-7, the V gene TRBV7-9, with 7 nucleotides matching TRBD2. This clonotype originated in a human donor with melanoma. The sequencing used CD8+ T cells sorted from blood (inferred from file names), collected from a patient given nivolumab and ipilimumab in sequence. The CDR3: CASSSTSGASPIAEQYF. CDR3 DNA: TGTGCCAGCAGCTCAACCAGCGGGGCCAGCCCCATCGCCGAGCAGTACTTC.